This T cell receptor (beta chain) was profiled in a study of cytomegalovirus exposure and HLA in healthy donors. Study-wide results and limits: 16,951 TCR beta sequences were associated with HLA alleles at 0.05 false discovery rate in a later analysis. TCR beta chain V- and J-gene trimming was linked, in a later analysis, to a missense variant in DCLRE1C.

In its sample, this clone was seen a few times. The antigen is unknown. PCR involved 60 Vbeta and 13 Jbeta primers. Original data processing: The authors later counted tens of millions of unique TCR beta chains, about 11 million of them shared. The table came from immunoSEQ multiplex PCR; TCRdb's copy has only in-frame clones and leaves some out. V, J and clone size are taken as reported in that table, and D and trimming were inferred from the DNA itself. The table includes some 190,000 clones, almost 75% detected once. The donors gave bone marrow, and they were healthy. V gave up 1 base and J gave up 11 bases; unmatched junction bases: 17. The CDR3 contains 18 residues. CDR1 is LGHNA, CDR2 YNFKEQ, per germline.

This rearrangement joins TRBV4-2 to TRBJ2-1, with 10 bases aligning to TRBD2. This receptor was obtained from a woman aged 30 to 39 in good health and CMV-seropositive. Sequenced material: PBMCs. The CDR3: CASSQAGESGRGVGKQFF. In DNA form, the CDR3 reads TGTGCCAGCAGCCAAGCGGGCGAGAGCGGGAGGGGTGTTGGTAAGCAGTTCTTC.